Shown below are 9 T cell receptor beta chains from a single sample sequenced in a study of shared clonotypes between healthy human individuals. TCRdb's table, derived via immunoSEQ multiplex PCR, lists solely in-frame clones and lacks some. Found here are about 1.5 million clones, around 95% of them singletons; the top ten hold approximately 1.1%. Sequencing was performed on naive CD4+ T cells sorted from blood. Documented subset: CD45RA+ positively selected. The receptor source for this set is a man in his thirties or forties in good health.

The chain couples TRBV28 to TRBJ2-7; 10 nucleotides match TRBD1. Trimming at V came to 5 bases and at J to 1 base, leaving 14 bases not matched to a gene. The V gene's germline CDR1 is MDHEN and CDR2 SYDVKM. The CDR3 is made up of 18 amino acids. The CDR3 protein is CASSHIRGRDRGSYEQYF. Written as DNA, the CDR3 is TGTGCCAGCAGTCACATCCGCGGTAGGGACAGGGGATCCTACGAGCAGTACTTC.

The rearrangement uses TRBV10-2 and TRBJ2-3, with unresolved D. V lost 4 bases and J 3 bases, leaving 20 bases between the germline ends. CDR3 length equals 17 residues. Germline V gene sequence: CDR1 WSHSY, CDR2 SAAADI. In DNA form, the CDR3 reads TGCGCCAGCAGTGCCCTCCGGGCTTCCCCCGAGACAGATACGCAGTATTTT. It is translated as CASSALRASPETDTQYF.

The rearrangement joins TRBV5-4 to TRBJ2-1; 8 bases fit TRBD1. From germline, CDR1 is SGHNT and CDR2 YYREEE (reference sequence). With V trimmed by 1 base and J by 7 bases, 4 bases remained unmatched. The length of the CDR3 is 14 residues. The CDR3 bases are TGTGCCAGCAGCTTGTTAGACAGGGGAAATGAGCAGTTCTTC. This translates into CASSLLDRGNEQFF. The full variable domain, completed using reference TRBV5-4 and TRBJ2-1, is ETGVTQSPTHLIKTRGQQVTLRCSSQSGHNTVSWYQQALGQGPQFIFQYYREEENGRGNFPPRFSGLQFPNYSSELNVNALELDDSALYLCASSLLDRGNEQFFGPGTRLTVL.

The chain couples TRBV18 to TRBJ2-1; D is possibly TRBD2 (5 bases). Germline CDR1 is KGHSH and CDR2 is LQKENI. The CDR3 loop spans 17 amino acids. V gave up 5 bases and J gave up 4 bases, with 21 bases separating them. The CDR3 coding sequence is TGTGCCAGCTCAGAGGAGGTGGGAACGACCATTTACAATGAGCAGTTCTTC. Encoded protein: CASSEEVGTTIYNEQFF.

V is TRBV5-6 and J is TRBJ2-2, with D unclear. The germline V and J ends were trimmed by 0 bases and 3 bases, with 3 bases remaining between them. The germline V gene has CDR1 SGHDT and CDR2 YYEEEE. This CDR3 contains 13 residues. CDR3 loop: CASSLVDTGELFF. CDR3 nucleotide sequence: TGTGCCAGCAGCTTGGTAGACACCGGGGAGCTGTTTTTT.

CDR3: CASSTRDRGGADTQYF. The CDR3 nucleotides are TGTGCCAGCAGTACCCGGGACAGGGGAGGCGCAGATACGCAGTATTTT. The chain joins TRBV27 to TRBJ2-3, with 10 bases that match TRBD1. Germline V gives CDR1 MNHEY, CDR2 SMNVEV (reference sequence). Trimming cost V 5 bases and J 4 bases; bases outside gene matches: 9. The CDR3 loop spans 16 amino acids.

J is TRBJ2-2 and V is TRBV12-5; D is uncertain. This CDR3 has 16 amino acids. Germline lookup yields CDR1 LGHNT and CDR2 FRNRAP. V dropped 7 bases and J dropped 1 base, with 16 bases sitting between them. Here the CDR3 reads CASALHLQLNTGELFF. The CDR3 DNA sequence: TGTGCTAGTGCCCTGCACTTGCAGTTGAACACCGGGGAGCTGTTTTTT.

This clone was found once. The V gene is TRBV6-6, the J gene TRBJ2-5, with a weak D call TRBD2 (5 bases). Germline CDR1 MNHNY, CDR2 SVGAGI (reference sequence). This CDR3 comprises 13 residues. Deletions cut 7 bases from V and 7 bases from J, with 16 bases between. The CDR3 bases are TGTGCCAGCACCCTAGGGCCCGAGGGGACCCAGTACTTC. Protein: CASTLGPEGTQYF.

This clone has a single count. The chain links TRBV2 to TRBJ1-4; 8 bases map to TRBD1. Germline loops: CDR1 SNHLY, CDR2 FYNNEI. The CDR3 contains 12 residues. Trimming took 3 bases from V and 15 from J; bases not matched to a gene: 6. The CDR3: CASSDQQGEMFF. The CDR3 DNA follows: TGTGCCAGCAGTGACCAACAGGGGGAGATGTTTTTT.